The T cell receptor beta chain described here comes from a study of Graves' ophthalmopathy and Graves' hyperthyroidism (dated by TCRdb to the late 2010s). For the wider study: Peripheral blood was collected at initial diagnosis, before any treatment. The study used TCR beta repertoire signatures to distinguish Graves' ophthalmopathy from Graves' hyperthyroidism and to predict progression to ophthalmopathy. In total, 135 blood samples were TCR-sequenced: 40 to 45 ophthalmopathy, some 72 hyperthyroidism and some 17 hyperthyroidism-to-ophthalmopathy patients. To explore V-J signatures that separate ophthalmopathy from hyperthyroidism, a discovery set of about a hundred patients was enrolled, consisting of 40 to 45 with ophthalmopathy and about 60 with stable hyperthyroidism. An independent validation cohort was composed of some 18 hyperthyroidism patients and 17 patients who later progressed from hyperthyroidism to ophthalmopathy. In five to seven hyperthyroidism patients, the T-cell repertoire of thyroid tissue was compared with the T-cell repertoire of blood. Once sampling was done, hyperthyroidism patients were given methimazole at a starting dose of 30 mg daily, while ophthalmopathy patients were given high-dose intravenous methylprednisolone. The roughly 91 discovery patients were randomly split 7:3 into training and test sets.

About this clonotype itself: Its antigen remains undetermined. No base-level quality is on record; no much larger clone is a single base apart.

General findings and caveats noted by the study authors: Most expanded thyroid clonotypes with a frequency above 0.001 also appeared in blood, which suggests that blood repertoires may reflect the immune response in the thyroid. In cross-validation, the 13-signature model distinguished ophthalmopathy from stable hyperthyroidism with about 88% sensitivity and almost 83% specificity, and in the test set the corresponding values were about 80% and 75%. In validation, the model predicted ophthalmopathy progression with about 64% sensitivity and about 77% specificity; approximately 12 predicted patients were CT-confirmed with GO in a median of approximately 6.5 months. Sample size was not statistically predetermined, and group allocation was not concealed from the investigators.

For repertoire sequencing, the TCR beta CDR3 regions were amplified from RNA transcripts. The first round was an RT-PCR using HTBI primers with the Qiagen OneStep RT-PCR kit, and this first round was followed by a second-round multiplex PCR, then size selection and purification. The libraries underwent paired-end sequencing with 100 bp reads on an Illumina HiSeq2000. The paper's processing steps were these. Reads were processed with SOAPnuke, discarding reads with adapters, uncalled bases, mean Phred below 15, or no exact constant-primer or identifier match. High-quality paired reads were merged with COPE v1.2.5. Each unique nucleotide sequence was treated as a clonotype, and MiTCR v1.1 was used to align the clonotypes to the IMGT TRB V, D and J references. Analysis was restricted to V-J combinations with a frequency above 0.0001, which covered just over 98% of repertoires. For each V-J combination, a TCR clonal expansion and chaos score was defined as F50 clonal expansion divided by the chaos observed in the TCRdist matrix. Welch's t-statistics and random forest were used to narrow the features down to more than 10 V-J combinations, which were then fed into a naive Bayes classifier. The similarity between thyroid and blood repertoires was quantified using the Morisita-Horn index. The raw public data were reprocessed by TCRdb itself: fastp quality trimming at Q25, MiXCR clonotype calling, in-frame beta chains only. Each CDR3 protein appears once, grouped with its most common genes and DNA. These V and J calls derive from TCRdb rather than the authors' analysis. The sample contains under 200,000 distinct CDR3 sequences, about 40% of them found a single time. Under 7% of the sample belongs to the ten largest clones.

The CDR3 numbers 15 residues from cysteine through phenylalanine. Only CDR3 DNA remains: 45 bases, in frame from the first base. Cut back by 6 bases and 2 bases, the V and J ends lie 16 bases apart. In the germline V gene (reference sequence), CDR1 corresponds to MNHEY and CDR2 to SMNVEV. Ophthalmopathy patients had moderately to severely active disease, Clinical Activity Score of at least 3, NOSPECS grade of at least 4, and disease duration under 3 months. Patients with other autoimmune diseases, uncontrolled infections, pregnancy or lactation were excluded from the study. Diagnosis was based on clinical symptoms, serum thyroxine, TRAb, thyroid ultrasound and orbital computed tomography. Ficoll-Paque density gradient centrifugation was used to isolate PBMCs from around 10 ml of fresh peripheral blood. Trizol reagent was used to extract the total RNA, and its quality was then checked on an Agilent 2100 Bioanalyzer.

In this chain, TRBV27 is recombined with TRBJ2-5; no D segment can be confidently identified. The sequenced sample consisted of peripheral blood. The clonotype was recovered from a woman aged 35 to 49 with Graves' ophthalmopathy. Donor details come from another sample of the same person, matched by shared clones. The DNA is TGTGCCAGCAGCCTGGACCGAGATACACAAGAGACCCAGTACTTC. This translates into CASSLDRDTQETQYF.